The 31 T cell receptor beta chains below were found in one sample sequenced in a study of beta chain features in type 1 diabetes (dated by TCRdb to the late 2010s). The library came from the immunoSEQ multiplex PCR assay. All of the isolated RNA was reverse transcribed with the High Capacity cDNA Reverse Transcription Kit, so expressed TCRB transcripts were sequenced. The immuneACCESS repertoire file appears here via TCRdb, limited to in-frame rearrangements. These files lack a portion of the clones; in checked studies, under half of the deficit traces to unresolved V genes, and the cause of the others is not known. Here the sample has about 360,000 clones; roughly 12% occur a single time. The top ten hold about 0.018% of the sample. Sequencing was carried out using naive CD4+ T cells from blood. The cell subset or site label on this specimen signifies: true naive CD4+ T cells. These receptors originate from a young man in good health.

The genes are TRBV5-6 and TRBJ1-2; 9 bases are a match to TRBD1. Per the germline V gene, CDR1 is SGHDT and CDR2 is YYEEEE. The CDR3 is made up of 15 amino acids. J was trimmed by 4 bases and V by 4 bases; bases with no gene match: 8. The DNA of the CDR3 is TGTGCCAGCAGCCCTCGGGACAGGGAGGGCTATGGCTACACCTTC. Translated: CASSPRDREGYGYTF.

This clone was counted only a few times. V is TRBV10-3 and J is TRBJ1-1; the D gene is possibly TRBD1 (5 bases). Trimming pared 8 bases from V and 4 bases from J, leaving 11 bases between. Germline V gene data show CDR1 as ENHRY and CDR2 as SYGVKD. This CDR3 has 12 residues. In nucleotides, the CDR3 is TGTGCCATCCTCGGACAAGGCACTGAAGCTTTCTTT. Translation gives CAILGQGTEAFF.

This clone was seen a few times. The chain joins TRBV6-5 to TRBJ1-1; D is possibly TRBD1 (5 bases). V dropped 7 bases and J dropped 3 bases, with 12 bases sitting between them. This CDR3 has 13 residues. Germline V gene sequence: CDR1 MNHEY, CDR2 SVGAGI. The CDR3 is CASNSGGDTEAFF. Here the CDR3 DNA reads TGTGCCAGCAATTCAGGAGGGGACACTGAAGCTTTCTTT.

This sequence joins TRBV11-2 and TRBJ2-3; a weak D match, TRBD2 (6 bases). The CDR3 totals 19 residues. Deletions cut 5 bases from V and 1 base from J, with 25 bases between. Germline CDR1 SGHAT, CDR2 FQNNGV. Here the CDR3 DNA reads TGTGCCAGCAGCACTCCTGCGGGCGGGATCTATTTTGGCACAGATACGCAGTATTTT. Translation gives CASSTPAGGIYFGTDTQYF.

This clone has a count of ten or more. The rearrangement links TRBV4-3 to TRBJ1-2, with D uncertain. V was trimmed by 3 bases and J by 8 bases, leaving 13 bases between them. Germline assignment: CDR1 LGHNA and CDR2 YSLEER. The CDR3 spans 13 residues. The chain's CDR3 is CASSQKPGGGYTF. CDR3 DNA: TGCGCCAGCAGCCAGAAACCGGGTGGGGGCTACACCTTC.

The genes are TRBV4-1 and TRBJ2-1, with D maybe TRBD2 (7 bases). The length of the CDR3 is 16 residues. The V end lost 6 bases, the J end lost 9 bases, and 24 bases lay between the germline ends. Germline CDR1 and CDR2: MGHRA and YSYEKL. The CDR3 spells CASSRGASAHGGEQFF. The CDR3 nucleotides are TGCGCCAGCAGTCGGGGGGCTAGCGCGCATGGGGGTGAGCAGTTCTTC.

This chain joins TRBV6-5 and TRBJ1-2; TRBD1 matches at 8 bases. Per germline, CDR1 MNHEY and CDR2 SVGAGI. V shed 6 bases, J shed 4 bases, and the junction held 4 bases outside the gene matches. The CDR3 is 13 residues long. In nucleotides, the CDR3 is TGTGCCAGCAGACAGGGGGGGCCCTATGGCTACACCTTC. Translation gives CASRQGGPYGYTF.

This clone has a handful of counts. The rearrangement links TRBV5-1 to TRBJ2-3, with D perhaps matching TRBD1 (6 bases). The germline CDR1 and CDR2 sequences are SGHRS and YFSETQ. This CDR3 contains 15 residues. V was cut by 4 bases and J by 4 bases, with 16 bases left in between. The CDR3 DNA is TGCGCCAGCAGCCCTACTAGGGGGAGCGCAGATACGCAGTATTTT. This translates into CASSPTRGSADTQYF.

V and J are TRBV6-5 and TRBJ2-5; D may be TRBD1 (8 bases). V dropped 4 bases and J dropped 5 bases, with 14 bases sitting between them. Looked up from germline, CDR1 is MNHEY and CDR2 is SVGAGI. The CDR3 is 14 residues long. Written as DNA, the CDR3 is TGTGCCAGCAGTTCCGGACAGGGAGGGGAGACCCAGTACTTC. Translation gives CASSSGQGGETQYF.

This clone was picked up a small number of times. The chain uses TRBV7-2 and TRBJ2-2; TRBD1 matches at 7 bases. This CDR3 region has 15 residues. Trimming took 2 bases from V and 5 from J; bases not matched to a gene: 5. Looked up from germline, CDR1 is SGHTA and CDR2 is FQGNSA. CDR3 DNA sequence: TGTGCCAGCAGCTTATGGGACAGTGGGACCGGGGAGCTGTTTTTT. This codes for CASSLWDSGTGELFF.

This clone has a handful of counts. The CDR3 protein is CASGSGQPEETQYF. CDR3 DNA sequence: TGTGCTAGTGGTTCGGGACAGCCAGAAGAGACCCAGTACTTC. V is TRBV12-5 and J is TRBJ2-5, with 7 bases aligning to TRBD1. Unmatched junction bases numbered 5, after V lost 4 bases and J lost 3 bases. The CDR3 loop spans 14 amino acids. Looked up from germline, CDR1 is LGHNT and CDR2 is FRNRAP.

This clone was counted a few times. The V and J genes are TRBV7-8 and TRBJ2-2; TRBD2 matches 11 bases. In germline, CDR1 is SGHVS, CDR2 FQNEAQ. The CDR3 length is 15 residues. With 3 bases clipped from V and 4 bases from J, the junction kept 1 base outside the gene matches. CDR3 residues: CASSLGTSGTGELFF. CDR3 DNA sequence: TGTGCCAGCAGCTTGGGGACTAGCGGCACCGGGGAGCTGTTTTTT.

This chain joins TRBV30 and TRBJ2-2, with D perhaps matching TRBD1 (6 bases). This CDR3 is 15 amino acids long. Trimming cost V 4 bases and J 1 base, with 13 bases left between them. Germline V gene lookup returns CDR1 GTSNPN and CDR2 SVGIG (reference sequence). The CDR3 bases are TGTGCCTGGACCCTGGGGGCAGGGAACACCGGGGAGCTGTTTTTT. It codes for CAWTLGAGNTGELFF.

This chain links TRBV28 with TRBJ2-7, with 11 bases identical to TRBD1. V was pared by 7 bases and J by 7 bases, with 9 bases of the junction left unmatched. The CDR3 is 14 residues long. The V gene's germline CDR1 is MDHEN and CDR2 SYDVKM. Here the CDR3 DNA reads TGTGCCAGCACCCTGGGGGACAGGGGGATAGAGCAGTACTTC. Amino acid sequence: CASTLGDRGIEQYF.

The CDR3 bases are TGTGCCAGCACCCTCAGCGGGCAAGATACGCAGTATTTT. Its translation: CASTLSGQDTQYF. This rearrangement joins TRBV21-1 to TRBJ2-3; TRBD2 was called by the table and not checked on the DNA. TRBV21-1 is a documented pseudogene. CDR3 length equals 13 residues.

The rearrangement uses TRBV2 and TRBJ1-1, with TRBD1 matching 8 bases. The length of the CDR3 is 13 residues. In germline, CDR1 is SNHLY, CDR2 FYNNEI. V was pared by 1 base and J by 10 bases, with 5 bases of the junction left unmatched. The CDR3 here is CASSEDRGAGAFF. The CDR3 region has the DNA TGTGCCAGCAGTGAAGACAGGGGGGCGGGAGCTTTCTTT.

As DNA, the CDR3 is TGTGCCAGTAGTCCAAGACTAGATTCCTACGAGCAGTACTTC. This translates into CASSPRLDSYEQYF. The genes are TRBV19 and TRBJ2-7, with TRBD2 as a possible D gene (6 bases). Germline values: CDR1 LNHDA, CDR2 SQIVND (reference sequence). The CDR3 runs 14 residues. Deletions cut 5 bases from V and 1 base from J, with 12 bases between.

This clone turned up a few times. The chain links TRBV7-2 to TRBJ2-3; D is possibly TRBD2 (6 bases). V lost 5 bases and J 6 bases, leaving 18 bases between the germline ends. Germline values: CDR1 SGHTA, CDR2 FQGNSA. The CDR3 consists of 15 residues. The CDR3 DNA reads as TGTGCCAGCAGCGCCAGGAGGGCTTCCCCCGATACGCAGTATTTT. Its translation is CASSARRASPDTQYF.

The chain combines TRBV6-5 with TRBJ2-7; 9 positions match TRBD1. V shed 4 bases and J 6 bases; nucleotides not matched to a gene: 7. CDR1 is MNHEY and CDR2 is SVGAGI in the germline V gene. The CDR3 loop spans 14 amino acids. CDR3 nucleotides: TGTGCCAGCAGTTCCGGACAGGGGAGGGGCGAGCAGTACTTC. This gives the protein CASSSGQGRGEQYF.

The V and J genes are TRBV29-1 and TRBJ1-2, with D perhaps matching TRBD1 (5 bases). Looked up from germline, CDR1 is SQVTM and CDR2 is ANQGSEA. This CDR3 is 13 amino acids long. V was clipped by 0 bases and J by 8 bases, with 13 bases between them. As DNA, the CDR3 is TGCAGCGTTGAAGAGCGCAGGGCGGGGGGCTACACCTTC. Protein: CSVEERRAGGYTF. Drawing the rest from reference TRBV29-1 and TRBJ1-2, the complete variable domain is SAVISQKPSRDICQRGTSLTIQCQVDSQVTMMFWYRQQPGQSLTLIATANQGSEATYESGFVIDKFPISRPNLTFSTLTVSNMSPEDSSIYLCSVEERRAGGYTFGSGTRLTVV.

This clone occurred a few times. The rearrangement joins TRBV18 to TRBJ2-1, with TRBD1 matching over 7 bases. The V gene's germline CDR1 is KGHSH and CDR2 LQKENI. V was pared by 5 bases and J by 9 bases, with 7 bases of the junction left unmatched. This CDR3 spans 13 amino acids. This CDR3 reads CASSEGTAGEQFF. In nucleotides, the CDR3 is TGTGCCAGCTCAGAAGGGACAGCCGGTGAGCAGTTCTTC.

The rearrangement uses TRBV7-2 and TRBJ2-3; tentative D call: TRBD2 (6 bases). CDR3 size: 15 residues. Germline loops: CDR1 SGHTA, CDR2 FQGNSA. V gave up 1 base and J gave up 0 bases, with 8 bases separating them. The CDR3: CASSLVGGSTDTQYF. In DNA form, the CDR3 reads TGTGCCAGCAGCTTAGTGGGGGGTAGCACAGATACGCAGTATTTT. Based on the CDR3 plus reference TRBV7-2 and TRBJ2-3, the full variable domain is GAGVSQSPSNKVTEKGKDVELRCDPISGHTALYWYRQSLGQGLEFLIYFQGNSAPDKSGLPSDRFSAERTGGSVSTLTIQRTQQEDSAVYLCASSLVGGSTDTQYFGPGTRLTVL.

The rearrangement uses TRBV7-3 and TRBJ2-5; 8 bases line up with TRBD1. CDR3 size: 12 residues. Unmatched junction bases numbered 3, after V lost 6 bases and J lost 6 bases. From germline, CDR1 is SGHTA and CDR2 FQGTGA. The CDR3 sequence is CASSGQGKTQYF. The CDR3 bases are TGTGCCAGCAGTGGACAGGGAAAGACCCAGTACTTC.

The J gene is TRBJ1-2, the V gene TRBV29-1, with 9 bases identical to TRBD1. The V and J ends lost 2 bases and 7 bases, in that order; junction bases with no gene match: 5. The V gene's germline CDR1 is SQVTM and CDR2 ANQGSEA. CDR3 size: 13 residues. DNA of the CDR3: TGCAGCGTTGAAAACGGACAGGGGTCTGGCTACACCTTC. Translated: CSVENGQGSGYTF.

The chain joins TRBV5-1 to TRBJ2-7; 7 bases are a match to TRBD1. Germline assignment: CDR1 SGHRS and CDR2 YFSETQ. The CDR3 has 15 residues. The V segment lost 5 bases and the J segment 0 bases; nucleotides outside the gene matches: 8. DNA of the CDR3: TGCGCCAGCAGACGGGCAAGGGACAGCTCCTACGAGCAGTACTTC. As protein: CASRRARDSSYEQYF.

This chain links TRBV6-1 with TRBJ2-7; TRBD2 is a possible D gene (6 bases). The CDR3 spans 15 residues. Germline V gene data show CDR1 as MNHNS and CDR2 as SASEGT. V lost 2 bases and J lost 3, with 14 bases in between. CDR3 protein: CASSEIELAVYEQYF. In DNA, the CDR3 is TGTGCCAGCAGTGAAATTGAACTAGCTGTCTACGAGCAGTACTTC.

J is TRBJ1-1 and V is TRBV5-1, with 7 positions matching TRBD1. CDR1 is SGHRS, CDR2 YFSETQ, per germline. The V and J ends lost 5 bases and 6 bases, in that order; junction bases with no gene match: 10. The CDR3 sequence is 14 residues long. Here the CDR3 DNA reads TGCGCCAGCAGTGATCCGACAGGGAAGGCTGAAGCTTTCTTT. Translating it yields CASSDPTGKAEAFF.

This sequence joins TRBV7-9 and TRBJ2-2; TRBD2 might be the D (6 bases). The germline gives CDR1 SEHNR, CDR2 FQNEAQ (reference sequence). The CDR3 is made up of 15 amino acids. V gave up 5 bases and J gave up 6 bases, with 16 bases separating them. The CDR3 DNA follows: TGTGCCAGCAGCCGTCGCGGAGGGGCGGCCGGGGAGCTGTTTTTT. Its translation is CASSRRGGAAGELFF.

This clone occurred a few times. This chain connects TRBV28 to TRBJ2-1; D perhaps matches TRBD1 (5 bases). The CDR3 totals 16 residues. Germline CDR1 and CDR2: MDHEN and SYDVKM. Trimming left V 1 base short and J 8 bases short, with 18 bases between. The CDR3 DNA reads TGTGCCAGCAGTTTATTTCTGGGGCAGGCAGAGTATGAGCAGTTCTTC. The encoded protein is CASSLFLGQAEYEQFF.

The chain combines TRBV5-1 with TRBJ2-2; 10 bases align to TRBD1. Germline lookup yields CDR1 SGHRS and CDR2 YFSETQ. Trimming at V came to 2 bases and at J to 6 bases, leaving 7 bases not matched to a gene. This CDR3 is 16 amino acids long. The CDR3 region is CASSFTGTGVAGELFF. Written as DNA, the CDR3 is TGCGCCAGCAGCTTTACCGGGACAGGGGTTGCCGGGGAGCTGTTTTTT.

CDR3 in amino acids: CASSRTSWMETQYF. The CDR3 DNA is TGTGCCAGCAGTCGGACTAGCTGGATGGAGACCCAGTACTTC. The chain couples TRBV6-1 to TRBJ2-5; TRBD2 matches at 8 bases. The CDR3 is made up of 14 amino acids. Germline values: CDR1 MNHNS, CDR2 SASEGT. J lost 5 bases, V lost 5 bases, and 7 bases had no gene match.